This TCR beta chain was profiled in a study of T-cell reconstitution after alpha-beta-depleted transplantation in children. Study conclusions and caveats: Several patients had high TCRbeta diversity at day 60; it came from surviving recipient T cells and thymic progenitors.

Molecular barcoding with unique molecular identifiers was used for the TCRbeta library. TCRdb re-derived calls from the PCR reads in MiXCR, one entry per CDR3 protein. In the table there are around 250,000 distinct CDR3 sequences, 20% to 30% of which are singletons. As for this clonotype: Its antigen is still unknown.

Trimming stripped 3 bases from V and 7 bases from J, with 10 bases between. This CDR3 spans 13 amino acids. Looked up from germline, CDR1 is SGHTA and CDR2 is FQGTGA. The sample consisted of PBMCs, taken before TCRalphabeta/CD19-depleted stem cell transplant. This receptor was identified in a girl aged 2-10 years with Fanconi anemia, due to receive a stem cell transplant. The gene calls are TRBV7-3 and TRBJ2-1; maybe TRBD2 (6 bases). Here the CDR3 DNA reads TGTGCCAGCAGCTTCACCCGGGGGAATGAGCAGTTCTTC. Translated: CASSFTRGNEQFF.